This T cell receptor beta chain was recovered during a study of T cells after yellow fever vaccination. General study points: Across the CD4 and CD8 compartments, a small share of clonotypes was present in both.

TCRdb redid the calling of the 5' RACE reads with MiXCR, one entry per CDR3 protein. This sample yields 400,000 or so distinct CDR3 sequences, of which under 14% are seen a single time; roughly a sixth belongs to the top ten. As to this clonotype: What it binds is not known.

This CDR3 is built from 15 residues. V lost 4 bases to trimming and J lost 0 bases, with 9 bases between them. Germline V gene sequence: CDR1 SNHLY, CDR2 FYNNEI. This chain links TRBV2 with TRBJ2-2, with D unresolved. The sample consisted of PBMCs, taken on the day of the first yellow fever vaccination. This clonotype was obtained from a man younger than 30 who received the YFV17D yellow fever vaccine. The CDR3 reads CASSVVSSNTGELFF. The CDR3 DNA reads TGTGCCAGCAGTGTGGTCAGTTCGAACACCGGGGAGCTGTTTTTT.